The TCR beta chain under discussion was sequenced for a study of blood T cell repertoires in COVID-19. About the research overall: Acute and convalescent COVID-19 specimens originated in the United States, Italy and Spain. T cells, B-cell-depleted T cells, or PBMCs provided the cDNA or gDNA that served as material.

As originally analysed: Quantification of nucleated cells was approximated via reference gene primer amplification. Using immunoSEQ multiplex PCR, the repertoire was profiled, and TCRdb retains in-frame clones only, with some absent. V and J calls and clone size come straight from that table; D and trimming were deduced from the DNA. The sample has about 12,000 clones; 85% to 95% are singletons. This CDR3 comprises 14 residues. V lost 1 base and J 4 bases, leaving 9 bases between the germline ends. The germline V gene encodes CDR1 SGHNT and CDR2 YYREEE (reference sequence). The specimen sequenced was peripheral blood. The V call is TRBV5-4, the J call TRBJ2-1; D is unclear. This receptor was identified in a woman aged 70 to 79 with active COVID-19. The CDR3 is CASSLSAVYNEQFF. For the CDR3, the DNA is TGTGCCAGCAGCTTGAGTGCAGTTTACAATGAGCAGTTCTTC.